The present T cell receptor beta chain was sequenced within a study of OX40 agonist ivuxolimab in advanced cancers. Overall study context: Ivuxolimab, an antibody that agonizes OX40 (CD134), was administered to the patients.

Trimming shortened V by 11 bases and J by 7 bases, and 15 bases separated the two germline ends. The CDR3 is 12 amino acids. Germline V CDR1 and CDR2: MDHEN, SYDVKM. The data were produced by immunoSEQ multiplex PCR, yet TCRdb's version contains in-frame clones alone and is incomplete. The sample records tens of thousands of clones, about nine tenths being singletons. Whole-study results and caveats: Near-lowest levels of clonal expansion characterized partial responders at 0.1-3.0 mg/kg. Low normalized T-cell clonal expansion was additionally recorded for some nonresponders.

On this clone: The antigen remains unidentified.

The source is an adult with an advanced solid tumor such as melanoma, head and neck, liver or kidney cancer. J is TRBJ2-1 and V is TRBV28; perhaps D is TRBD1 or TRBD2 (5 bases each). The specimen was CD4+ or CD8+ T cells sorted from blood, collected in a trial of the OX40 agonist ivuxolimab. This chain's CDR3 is CAARGRVNEQFF. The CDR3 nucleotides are TGTGCCGCTCGGGGCAGGGTGAATGAGCAGTTCTTC.